This TCR beta chain was recovered during a study of response to subunit inactivated influenza vaccine. Study-wide results and limits: The authors put forward the suggestion that each seasonal influenza vaccination may bring in only a limited number of new T cells.

A single record per CDR3 protein comes from TCRdb applying MiXCR to the RT-PCR reads. The table includes approximately 500,000 distinct CDR3 sequences, under 15% detected once. This clonotype was found a few times. Its antigen is currently unknown. Germline lookup yields CDR1 DFQATT and CDR2 SNEGSKA (reference sequence). This CDR3 contains 14 residues. Trimming stripped 6 bases from V and 2 bases from J, with 17 bases between. The sequencing used PBMCs from blood, collected roughly 46 days after vaccination. J is TRBJ2-7 and V is TRBV20-1; the D is unclear. The sequence came from a man aged 45-65 years who received an inactivated influenza vaccine. CDR3 sequence reads: CSAEKGQTPYEQYF. The CDR3 DNA reads TGCAGTGCCGAAAAGGGCCAGACCCCCTACGAGCAGTACTTC.